A single sample gave rise to the 8 T cell receptor delta chains below, sequenced in a study of DNA immune sequencing with unique molecular identifiers. Genomic DNA underwent 32-plex PCR targeting all 8 TRDV and 4 TRDJ genes. Adapter PCR followed about 3 barcoding PCR cycles that attached a 12-nucleotide UMI. TCRdb re-called clones from the multiplex PCR reads using CATT. The sample contains over 1,500 delta-chain clones, about 6.3% of which appear only once. Sequencing used gamma-delta T cells from buffy coat blood. The receptor source for this set is a human donor in good health.

This clone came up a few times. The protein that TCRdb holds for this DNA derives from a much larger clone and differs from the translated DNA at residue 10, which likely indicates a read error; the protein shown here is translated from the DNA. The V call is TRDV2, the J call TRDJ1; D unresolved. The germline V gene encodes CDR1 GEAIGNYY and CDR2 EKD. This CDR3 is built from 18 residues. Trimming cost V 3 bases and J 2 bases, with 24 bases left between them. The CDR3 sequence is CACDSISSTEGKTDKLIF. In DNA form, the CDR3 reads TGTGCCTGTGACTCCATCTCGAGTACTGAGGGAAAGACCGATAAACTCATCTTT.

Of note for this clone: With only one base between it and a far larger clone, this is likely a read error. At the DNA level, this CDR3 is encoded by other sequences in the same sample as well. V gene TRDV2 combines with J gene TRDJ1; unclear D gene. CDR1 is GEAIGNYY, CDR2 EKD, per germline. This CDR3 region has 15 residues. CDR3 nucleotide sequence: TGTGCCTGTGACTCCCTGTACTCGTACACCGATAAACTTATCTTT. Protein: CACDSLYSYTDKLIF.

The V call is TRDV2, the J call TRDJ1; 10 bases map to TRDD3. V dropped 0 bases and J dropped 10; count of bases not matched to a gene: 13. The CDR3 contains 16 residues. The germline V gene encodes CDR1 GEAIGNYY and CDR2 EKD. The CDR3 loop is CACDTPGTGGFERLIF. CDR3 nucleotide sequence: TGTGCCTGTGACACCCCTGGTACTGGGGGATTTGAAAGACTCATCTTT.

This clone was seen a few times. The protein given by TCRdb reflects a much larger clone and differs at residue 11 from this DNA's translation, likely from a read error; the protein shown is the DNA's translation. The chain links TRDV2 to TRDJ1; D possibly corresponds to TRDD3 (5 bases). The germline V and J ends were trimmed by 3 bases and 6 bases, with 19 bases remaining between them. This CDR3 comprises 15 residues. From germline, CDR1 is GEAIGNYY and CDR2 EKD. Written as DNA, the CDR3 is TGTGCCTGTGACTCGTTCCCACCTGGGACCAATAAACTCATCTTT. Translating it yields CACDSFPPGTNKLIF.

Comment on this clone: TCRdb assigns this DNA the protein of a much larger clone, which departs from its translation at residue 4; this likely reflects a read error, and the protein shown comes from translating the DNA. Other DNA sequences within the sample encode an identical CDR3. V and J are TRDV2 and TRDJ1; D is unclear. V gave up 6 bases and J gave up 3 bases, with 19 bases separating them. The CDR3 is made up of 15 amino acids. Germline V gene sequence: CDR1 GEAIGNYY, CDR2 EKD. CDR3 coding DNA: TGTGCCTGTTTTGTATCCCGTACGAGGGCCGATAAACTCATCTTT. This sequence encodes CACFVSRTRADKLIF.

This clone was observed a handful of times. This DNA translates differently at residue 10 from the TCRdb protein, which is that of a much larger clone; a read error is likely, and the protein shown is the DNA's own translation. The chain carries TRDV2 and TRDJ1, with 9 positions matching TRDD3. The ends lost 1 base at V and 9 bases at J; junction bases unmatched: 17. The germline CDR1 and CDR2 sequences are GEAIGNYY and EKD. The CDR3 is made up of 17 amino acids. This chain's CDR3 is CACDTVLGDVDGRELIF. DNA for the CDR3: TGTGCCTGTGACACTGTACTGGGGGACGTGGACGGTCGCGAACTCATCTTT.

Points on this clone: A far larger clone differs by one base, so this is likely a read error. Other DNA sequences of this sample code for an identical CDR3. The chain recombines TRDV2 with TRDJ1; 10 bases line up with TRDD3. CDR1 and CDR2 (germline): GEAIGNYY, EKD. The CDR3 has 17 residues. The CDR3: CACDTLGDSPYTDKLIF. CDR3 DNA sequence: TGTGCCTGTGACACCCTGGGGGATAGCCCTTACACCGATAAACTAATCTTT.

On this clone itself: This DNA's translation and the protein TCRdb lists, from a much larger clone, do not match at residue 11, likely due to a read error; the protein shown is translated from the DNA. The chain joins TRDV2 to TRDJ3; the match to TRDD3 covers 8 bases. The CDR3 is 21 residues long. CDR1 is GEAIGNYY and CDR2 is EKD in the germline V gene. After removal of 3 bases from V and 6 bases from J, the junction contained 21 bases not matched to a gene. CDR3 sequence: CACDAYWGSHVNDPDTRQMFF. The CDR3 DNA sequence: TGTGCCTGTGACGCGTACTGGGGGTCCCATGTAAATGACCCGGACACCCGACAGATGTTTTTC.